This T cell receptor beta chain derives from a study of blood T cell repertoires in COVID-19. This clone was seen a handful of times. After removal of 0 bases from V and 3 bases from J, the junction contained 11 bases not matched to a gene. CDR1 and CDR2 from the germline V gene are PRHDT and FYEKMQ (reference sequence). CDR3 length: 17 amino acids. Here immunoSEQ multiplex PCR was the method, and the copy in TCRdb shows in-frame clones only, minus some. This table holds about 210,000 clones, roughly 85% found once. The specimen was peripheral blood. This rearrangement joins TRBV13 to TRBJ2-7, with 7 bases lining up with TRBD1. The receptor was isolated from a man aged 45-65 years with COVID-19, enrolled during active disease. In DNA, the CDR3 is TGTGCCAGCAGCTTAGGCCAAAATGACAGGGCTTACTACGAGCAGTACTTC. Amino acids: CASSLGQNDRAYYEQYF.